This note documents a single T cell receptor beta chain sequence. Its antigen is currently unknown. This sample stems from a study of blood T cells in healthy people across ages. The ends were cut back, 8 bases at V and 4 bases at J, with 13 bases in the middle. Germline CDR1 is KGHDR and CDR2 is SFDVKD. The length of the CDR3 is 13 residues. For the second PCR, which ran for 7 to 11 cycles, a sample-barcoded 5' primer and a J-beta primer mix were used. TCRdb called the 5' RACE reads again in MiXCR, with one record for every CDR3 protein. Among hundreds of thousands of distinct CDR3 sequences listed, 32% were seen once. Findings of the study overall: Aged donors had fewer naive CD4+ cells and lower diversity than long-lived donors. Older age coincided with a roughly linear decline in TCR beta diversity per million T cells. CMV status of donors was unknown, possibly confounding expanded clonotype changes.

The chain couples TRBV24-1 to TRBJ2-5; maybe TRBD1 (6 bases). Specimen: blood. The receptor's source is a woman of 80 years or more in good health. For the CDR3, the DNA is TGTGCCACCAAGGACAGTCTAGGAGAGACCCAGTACTTC. Translated, it gives CATKDSLGETQYF.